The next 28 T cell receptor beta chains were all read from a single sample in a study of neurological immune-mediated disorders. TCRdb re-called the 5' RACE reads through MiXCR, storing one row per CDR3 protein. The table has about 60,000 distinct CDR3 sequences, around 10% seen once. Time point denoted: longitudinal time-point 1 (baseline). The sequenced material came from PBMCs. All receptors come from a male donor with HTLV-1-associated myelopathy (HAM/TSP).

The sample holds many counts of this clonotype. The CDR3 sequence: CASSLTGLQETQYF. The CDR3 DNA is TGTGCCAGCAGCCTTACAGGGCTCCAAGAGACCCAGTACTTC. This chain links TRBV7-2 with TRBJ2-5; D may be TRBD1 (6 bases). CDR1 and CDR2 from the germline V gene are SGHTA and FQGNSA. The CDR3 is 14 residues long. The ends were cut back, 5 bases at V and 1 base at J, with 11 bases in the middle.

As for this clonotype: The junction departs from germline at one end; a sequencing error may be responsible. This chain joins TRBV7-8 and TRBJ1-5; D is possibly TRBD1 (5 bases). The CDR3 is 15 amino acids. From germline, CDR1 is SGHVS and CDR2 FQNEAQ. The CDR3 is CASANPGDSNQHQHF. In DNA, the CDR3 is TGTGCCAGCGCAAACCCGGGGGATAGCAATCAGCACCAGCATTTT.

This clonotype occurred many times. The CDR3 DNA reads as TGTGCCAGCAGCTCCGTGGGCAGTCAGGCCAACGGGTACACCTTC. Amino acids: CASSSVGSQANGYTF. The gene calls are TRBV7-2 and TRBJ1-2; D is uncertain. The V gene lost 4 bases and the J gene lost 11 bases, with 23 bases spanning the gap. The CDR3 length is 15 residues. The germline V gene has CDR1 SGHTA and CDR2 FQGNSA.

The chain recombines TRBV5-1 with TRBJ2-7, with TRBD2 identical over 10 bases. This CDR3 has 14 amino acids. The junction had 1 base not matched to a gene; V was cut back by 0 bases and J by 4 bases. CDR1 is SGHRS, CDR2 YFSETQ, per germline. This CDR3 reads CASSLASGGYEQYF. The CDR3 nucleotides are TGCGCCAGCAGCTTGGCTAGCGGGGGTTACGAGCAGTACTTC.

Concerning this clonotype: A clone one base away is much larger, so this may be a read error. V is TRBV25-1 and J is TRBJ2-1; no definite D call. V was pared by 4 bases and J by 4 bases, with 17 bases between. Germline values: CDR1 MGHDK, CDR2 SYGVNS. The CDR3 runs 16 residues. CDR3 sequence (DNA): TGTGCCAGCAGTGCCTCTTCGGTACAGTTTTACAATGAGCAGTTCTTC. This translates into CASSASSVQFYNEQFF.

The sample holds many counts of this clonotype. V usage is TRBV3-2 and J usage is TRBJ2-1; the table names TRBD2, a call not compared with the DNA. TRBV3-2 is an annotated pseudogene. This CDR3 spans 21 amino acids. CDR3: CASSQPPSLSDRSDSYNEQFF. The DNA for the CDR3 is TGTGCCAGCAGCCAACCGCCATCCCTTTCGGACCGATCAGACTCCTACAATGAGCAGTTCTTC.

Ten or more counts support this clonotype. This chain links TRBV20-1 with TRBJ1-5, with TRBD1 as a possible D gene (5 bases). This CDR3 is built from 15 residues. The germline CDR1 and CDR2 sequences are DFQATT and SNEGSKA (reference sequence). Between the trimmed V and J ends, which lost 0 bases and 4 bases, there was a span of 13 bases. The CDR3 DNA sequence: TGCAGTGCTAGAGATGCCTTTCAGGGAAATCAGCCCCAGCATTTT. Encoded protein: CSARDAFQGNQPQHF.

There are many counts of this clonotype. The chain combines TRBV5-6 with TRBJ1-4, with 9 bases matching TRBD1. The CDR3 extends over 16 amino acids. V shed 3 bases, J shed 8 bases, and the junction held 11 bases outside the gene matches. Looked up from germline, CDR1 is SGHDT and CDR2 is YYEEEE. The CDR3: CASSSMNRGPREKLFF. As DNA, the CDR3 is TGTGCCAGCAGCTCAATGAACAGGGGGCCTAGGGAAAAACTGTTTTTT.

Many counts were recorded for this clonotype. Sequence at one end of the junction differs from germline and may be a read error. The V and J genes are TRBV6-2 or TRBV6-3 and TRBJ1-1; 8 bases line up with TRBD1. CDR1 is MNHEY, CDR2 SVGEGT, per germline. The CDR3 loop spans 16 amino acids. CDR3 DNA sequence: TGTGCCAGCACTTACGAGACAGGGGTAAAGAACACTGAAGCTTTCTTT. The encoded protein is CASTYETGVKNTEAFF.

This clonotype was recorded at least ten times. The CDR3 loop reads CASSLRTGGGNTIYF. In DNA, the CDR3 is TGCGCCAGCAGCCTGCGGACAGGGGGTGGAAACACCATATATTTT. The chain recombines TRBV5-1 with TRBJ1-3; 10 bases match TRBD1. This CDR3 is 15 amino acids long. V lost 4 bases to trimming and J lost 3 bases; unmatched junction nucleotides: 4. Germline assignment: CDR1 SGHRS and CDR2 YFSETQ.

There are many counts of this clonotype. This rearrangement joins TRBV5-1 to TRBJ2-1; D is perhaps TRBD1 or TRBD2 (5 bases each). Germline loops: CDR1 SGHRS, CDR2 YFSETQ. The CDR3 contains 15 residues. The ends were cut back, 0 bases at V and 7 bases at J, with 14 bases in the middle. The DNA of the CDR3 is TGCGCCAGCAGCTTGGCGGGGCAGGCTCATAATGAGCAGTTCTTC. This codes for CASSLAGQAHNEQFF. Based on the CDR3 plus reference TRBV5-1 and TRBJ2-1, the full variable domain is KAGVTQTPRYLIKTRGQQVTLSCSPISGHRSVSWYQQTPGQGLQFLFEYFSETQRNKGNFPGRFSGRQFSNSRSEMNVSTLELGDSALYLCASSLAGQAHNEQFFGPGTRLTVL.

This clonotype was seen ten or more times. V is TRBV6-6 and J is TRBJ1-2, with a possible D match to TRBD1 (5 bases). V lost 7 bases and J lost 6, with 15 bases in between. Looked up from germline, CDR1 is MNHNY and CDR2 is SVGAGI (reference sequence). The CDR3 loop spans 13 amino acids. CDR3 sequence: CASTPAGGDGYTF. The CDR3 DNA follows: TGTGCCAGCACCCCTGCGGGGGGGGATGGCTACACCTTC.

Comment on this clonotype: A much larger clone sits a single nucleotide away, making a read error possible. This sequence joins TRBV5-1 and TRBJ1-5; a possible D gene is TRBD2 (6 bases). TRBJ2-3 matches the DNA end more closely, so the J call is doubtful. The CDR3 is 14 amino acids. The germline V gene encodes CDR1 SGHRS and CDR2 YFSETQ. CDR3 sequence reads: CASSPGTGDQPQYF. CDR3 in DNA: TGCGCCAGCAGCCCTGGGACGGGGGATCAGCCCCAGTATTTT.

This clonotype was found many times. The chain carries TRBV5-1 and TRBJ2-7, with D tentatively TRBD2 (5 bases). CDR3 size: 15 residues. Germline V gene sequence: CDR1 SGHRS, CDR2 YFSETQ. V lost 0 bases and J 7 bases, leaving 17 bases between the germline ends. The CDR3, as DNA: TGCGCCAGCAGCTTGGTGTCGGGATACCTTGGGGAGCAGTACTTC. Encoded protein: CASSLVSGYLGEQYF.

This clonotype was seen ten or more times. The chain uses TRBV20-1 and TRBJ1-4, with no clear D. With 3 bases removed from V and 1 base from J, the gap between germline ends came to 15 bases. This CDR3 comprises 16 residues. Germline V lookup: CDR1 DFQATT, CDR2 SNEGSKA (reference sequence). The CDR3 reads CSASSVDGGTNEKLFF. The CDR3 DNA is TGCAGTGCTAGTTCGGTGGACGGCGGAACTAATGAAAAACTGTTTTTT.

This clonotype was recorded many times. The chain couples TRBV12-3 or TRBV12-4 to TRBJ1-6; unclear D gene. The CDR3 runs 16 residues. V lost 5 bases and J 7 bases, leaving 18 bases between the germline ends. CDR3 DNA: TGTGCCAGCAGTCCAGTACCACGGAGGCCCAATTCACCCCTCCACTTT. Translated: CASSPVPRRPNSPLHF.

This clonotype was recorded many times. The chain uses TRBV7-9 and TRBJ2-1; unclear D gene. CDR3 length: 13 residues. Germline V CDR1 and CDR2: SEHNR, FQNEAQ (reference sequence). The germline V and J ends were trimmed by 3 bases and 5 bases, with 8 bases remaining between them. CDR3 sequence: CASSFFGNNEQFF. In DNA, the CDR3 is TGTGCCAGCAGCTTTTTCGGTAACAATGAGCAGTTCTTC.

This clonotype was seen just once. Possible read error: a much larger clone is one base away. V usage is TRBV20-1 and J usage is TRBJ2-3, with D possibly matching TRBD2 (7 bases). CDR3 length equals 13 residues. V lost 7 bases and J 1 base, leaving 12 bases between the germline ends. CDR1 DFQATT and CDR2 SNEGSKA come from the germline V gene (reference sequence). The CDR3 spells CSDTGGGTDTQYF. The CDR3, as DNA: TGCAGTGATACGGGGGGCGGCACAGATACGCAGTATTTT.

The table lists this clonotype with many counts. The chain couples TRBV9 to TRBJ2-3; TRBD1 might be the D (6 bases). CDR1 is SGDLS, CDR2 YYNGEE, per germline. The V and J ends lost 2 bases and 0 bases respectively, with 10 bases between them. CDR3 size: 15 residues. The CDR3 nucleotides read TGTGCCAGCAGCGTCGGACAGACTAGCACAGATACGCAGTATTTT. Its protein is CASSVGQTSTDTQYF.

This clonotype was picked up many times. The genes are TRBV12-3 or TRBV12-4 and TRBJ2-7; D gene ambiguous. V was cut by 3 bases and J by 2 bases, with 11 bases left in between. The CDR3 loop spans 14 amino acids. The CDR3 coding sequence is TGTGCCAGCAGTTTCCGACCCCTGCCCTACGAGCAGTACTTC. As protein: CASSFRPLPYEQYF.

This clonotype was seen a few times. The chain links TRBV6-5 to TRBJ1-2, with D possibly TRBD1 on 5 matching bases. The CDR3 spans 15 residues. Per germline, CDR1 MNHEY and CDR2 SVGAGI. V lost 5 bases, J lost 5 bases, and 18 bases lay in between. CDR3 in DNA: TGTGCCAGCAGTCCCCGTGTCAGGGAGAGTTATGGCTACACCTTC. Its translation is CASSPRVRESYGYTF.

This clonotype showed up many times. V and J are TRBV7-2 and TRBJ2-1, with D maybe TRBD1 (6 bases). The V and J ends lost 5 bases and 2 bases respectively, with 16 bases between them. The CDR3 is made up of 16 amino acids. Germline CDR1 and CDR2: SGHTA and FQGNSA. The CDR3 sequence is CASSRDTAGAYNEQFF. CDR3 sequence (DNA): TGTGCCAGCAGCAGAGACACGGCAGGGGCCTACAATGAGCAGTTCTTC.

In its sample, this clonotype was seen many times. This sequence joins TRBV7-6 and TRBJ2-7, with no clear D. Germline V gives CDR1 SGHVS, CDR2 FNYEAQ. This CDR3 is built from 16 residues. The V end lost 1 base, the J end lost 0 bases, and 13 bases lay between the germline ends. The CDR3 DNA follows: TGTGCCAGCAGCTTAGGCAGCACTACGAGCTCCTACGAGCAGTACTTC. Protein sequence: CASSLGSTTSSYEQYF.

There are a few counts of this clonotype. This sequence joins TRBV6-5 and TRBJ1-1; 8 bases are shared with TRBD1. Germline loops: CDR1 MNHEY, CDR2 SVGAGI. With V trimmed by 5 bases and J by 5 bases, 7 bases remained unmatched. This CDR3 has 14 amino acids. The CDR3 nucleotides read TGTGCCAGCAGTACCCCAGGGGGCAGGACTGAAGCTTTCTTT. This encodes CASSTPGGRTEAFF.

This clonotype was seen ten or more times. The chain is built from TRBV12-3 or TRBV12-4 and TRBJ2-5; 11 bases are a match to TRBD2. This CDR3 has 15 amino acids. V trimming: 6 bases; J trimming: 4 bases; junction bases outside the gene matches: 7. CDR3 nucleotides: TGTGCCAGCAGCCCTCCACTAGCGGGGGTAGAGACCCAGTACTTC. It translates to CASSPPLAGVETQYF.

This clonotype has a count of ten or more. The rearrangement uses TRBV24-1 and TRBJ2-1, with a tentative D call TRBD1 (6 bases). V lost 4 bases to trimming and J lost 4 bases, with 16 bases between them. The CDR3 sequence is 16 residues long. Germline lookup yields CDR1 KGHDR and CDR2 SFDVKD. The DNA of the CDR3 is TGTGCCACCAGTGACTCAACAGGGCCCTCTTACAATGAGCAGTTCTTC. Translating it yields CATSDSTGPSYNEQFF.

This clonotype was recorded at least ten times. The J gene is TRBJ2-1, the V gene TRBV6-5, with D perhaps matching TRBD2 (6 bases). The germline V gene encodes CDR1 MNHEY and CDR2 SVGAGI. Trimming took 4 bases from V and 1 from J, leaving 14 bases between them. This CDR3 is built from 16 residues. The CDR3 DNA reads TGTGCCAGCAGTTTCTCCGGGGGTTCTTCCTACAATGAGCAGTTCTTC. Its protein product is CASSFSGGSSYNEQFF.

This clonotype was seen many times. The CDR3 loop is CATSVGGGRTDTQYF. In nucleotides, the CDR3 is TGTGCCACCAGTGTCGGGGGGGGGCGCACAGATACGCAGTATTTT. This chain connects TRBV24-1 to TRBJ2-3; 8 positions match TRBD2. J was trimmed by 1 base and V by 5 bases; bases with no gene match: 4. The V gene's germline CDR1 is KGHDR and CDR2 SFDVKD. This CDR3 has 15 residues.